This T cell receptor beta chain was captured in a study of T cell repertoires in cytomegalovirus infection. As for the study in general: The study used recently identified HLA-C-restricted and well-studied HLA-B-restricted CMV epitopes.

Concerning this clonotype: Its cognate antigen is unknown.

TCRdb re-analysed the reads in MiXCR, keeping a single row per CDR3 protein. The table records some 270,000 distinct CDR3 sequences, roughly 21% of them present only once. The sequenced sample was cultured PBMCs, obtained from culture after CMV antigen stimulation. The TCR comes from a human donor in good health (CMV status not recorded). Some clones in this sample may be carry-over from other donors' samples.

CDR3 DNA sequence: TGTGCCAGCAGCGTAGCCGGTAGCACTGAAGCTTTCTTT. Residues: CASSVAGSTEAFF. The chain recombines TRBV9 with TRBJ1-1; D call uncertain. Per the germline V gene, CDR1 is SGDLS and CDR2 is YYNGEE. V was pared by 0 bases and J by 4 bases, with 7 bases between. The CDR3 length is 13 residues.